This TCR beta chain emerged from a study of T cells in Graves' hyperthyroidism and ophthalmopathy. RNA transcripts yielded amplified TCR beta CDR3 regions. The HTBI set primed first-round TCR CDR3 RT-PCR. MiXCR was run by TCRdb on the multiplex PCR reads, yielding one entry per CDR3 protein. The sample has about 720,000 distinct CDR3 sequences; around 15% are singletons. The receptor's source is a man younger than 35 with Graves' hyperthyroidism. Material for sequencing was blood.

DNA of the CDR3: TGCAGTGCTAGTACGGGGTTTTTCGAAAACATTCAGTACTTC. Protein sequence: CSASTGFFENIQYF. The chain uses TRBV20-1 and TRBJ2-4, with a possible D match to TRBD2 (5 bases). The CDR3 length is 14 residues. V gave up 3 bases and J gave up 5 bases, with 14 bases separating them. Looked up from germline, CDR1 is DFQATT and CDR2 is SNEGSKA (reference sequence).